This TCR beta chain was captured by sequencing in a study of beta chain features in type 1 diabetes. Findings and caveats of the study: Compared with healthy donors, patients appeared to share more similar naive, central memory and regulatory TCRB repertoires. cDNA-based reads could over-represent cells with high TCR expression. Individuals with type 1 diabetes displayed fewer insertions and more deletions at VDJ junctions.

Expressed TCRB transcripts were sequenced after all isolated RNA was converted to cDNA. Assay used: immunoSEQ multiplex PCR; TCRdb lists only in-frame clones, some missing. The sample has fewer than 250,000 clones, 13% to 15% seen once. About this clone itself: Its antigen remains unknown.

The source is a woman between 40 and 55 years old in good health. What was sequenced was naive CD4+ T cells from blood.

The CDR3 DNA reads as TGTGCCAGCTCACTGGGGGACAGGGGCTATGGCTACACCTTC. It yields the protein CASSLGDRGYGYTF. The chain has TRBV18 and TRBJ1-2, with 10 bases identical to TRBD1. With V trimmed by 4 bases and J by 4 bases, 3 bases remained unmatched. Germline CDR1 and CDR2: KGHSH and LQKENI. The CDR3 extends over 14 amino acids.